This T cell receptor (beta chain) was sequenced in a study of CD8 T cells in ankylosing spondylitis (dated by TCRdb to about 2017). The study in broad terms: T cell receptor beta repertoires were profiled in healthy donors and ankylosing spondylitis patients so that disease-linked TCR variants could be found. The full study cohort comprised 25 or so ankylosing spondylitis patients and 85 to 120 healthy donors. Peripheral blood was sampled, and synovial fluid was also collected from ankylosing spondylitis patients. Overall study outcomes, separate from this receptor: The disease-linked clones were reported as significantly enriched in matched synovial fluid samples from ankylosing spondylitis patients. Blood from ankylosing spondylitis patients appeared to be characterized by a TCR beta motif composed of under 10 highly homologous amino acid variants. Some motif variants had previously been reported in the synovial fluid and blood of reactive arthritis patients, which suggests shared mechanisms of disease initiation. A CD8+ phenotype was shown by the disease-linked clones, which were found at relatively low frequencies in peripheral blood.

Trimming takes 0 bases from V and 3 bases from J, and the germline ends sit 9 bases apart. Sequences SGHAT (CDR1) and FQNNGV (CDR2) are obtained from the germline V gene. The CDR3 numbers 14 residues from cysteine through phenylalanine. Only the CDR3 portion is preserved as DNA: 42 bases, with reading frame beginning at the first base. This clonotype was recorded at least ten times. It has no known antigen specificity. Per-base qualities were not stored, and no clone one base away is much larger. Instrument used: Illumina HiSeq 2500. Quantitative 5'-RACE with molecular barcodes was the method used to prepare the TCR beta libraries. In the source study's methods: Disease-linked TCR variants were identified with a new computational method built on a probabilistic model of VDJ rearrangement. TCRdb passed the public sequencing reads through fastp at Q25 and MiXCR, retaining productive beta sequences. Here each entry gathers all rows of one CDR3 protein and keeps the most common genes and DNA. TCRdb assigned the V and J calls; the authors' analysis was not used. Within this sample are about 210,000 distinct CDR3 sequences, with approximately 7.6% of them counted one time only. The biggest ten clones account for 4.8% of the sample.

Here the chain combines TRBV11-2 and TRBJ2-7; tentative D gene TRBD1, with 6 bases matching. The clonotype was recovered from a female donor with ankylosing spondylitis or in good health (not recorded which). The material sequenced was blood, either unsorted or a sorted T cell fraction (not recorded which). The CDR3 reads CASSLERTDYEQYF. The bases read TGTGCCAGCAGCTTAGAGCGGACAGACTACGAGCAGTACTTC.